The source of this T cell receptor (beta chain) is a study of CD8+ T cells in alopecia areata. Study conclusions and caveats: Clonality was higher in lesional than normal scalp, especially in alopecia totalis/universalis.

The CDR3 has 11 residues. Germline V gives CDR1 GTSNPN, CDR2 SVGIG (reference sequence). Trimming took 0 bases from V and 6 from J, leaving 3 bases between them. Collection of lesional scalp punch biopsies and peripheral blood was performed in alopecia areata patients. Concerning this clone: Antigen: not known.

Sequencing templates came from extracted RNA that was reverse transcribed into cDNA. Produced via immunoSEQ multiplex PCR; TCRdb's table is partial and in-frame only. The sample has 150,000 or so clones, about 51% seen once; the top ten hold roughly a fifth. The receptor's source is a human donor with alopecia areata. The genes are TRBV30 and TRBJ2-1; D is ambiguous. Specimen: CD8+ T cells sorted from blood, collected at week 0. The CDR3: CAWSVVNEQFF. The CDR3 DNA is TGTGCCTGGAGTGTGGTCAATGAGCAGTTCTTC.